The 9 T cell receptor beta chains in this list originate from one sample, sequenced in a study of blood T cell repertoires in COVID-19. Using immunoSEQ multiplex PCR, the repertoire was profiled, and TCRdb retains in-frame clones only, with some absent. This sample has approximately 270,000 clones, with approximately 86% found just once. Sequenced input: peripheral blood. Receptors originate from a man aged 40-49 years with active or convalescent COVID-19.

The CDR3 DNA reads as TGTGCCAGCAGCGCCTCGACAGTATCGAACACCGGGGAGCTGTTTTTT. It yields the protein CASSASTVSNTGELFF. The V and J genes are TRBV9 and TRBJ2-2, with a tentative D call TRBD1 (5 bases). V was trimmed by 3 bases and J by 0 bases, leaving 12 bases between them. Germline assignment: CDR1 SGDLS and CDR2 YYNGEE. The CDR3 has 16 residues.

As DNA, the CDR3 is TGTGCCAGCAGCCAAGACCCTAGCGGGAGGGCAGCTACGCAGTATTTT. Translation gives CASSQDPSGRAATQYF. The chain couples TRBV4-2 to TRBJ2-3, with 12 bases matching TRBD2. The CDR3 runs 16 residues. With V trimmed by 0 bases and J by 8 bases, 6 bases remained unmatched. Germline CDR1 and CDR2: LGHNA and YNFKEQ.

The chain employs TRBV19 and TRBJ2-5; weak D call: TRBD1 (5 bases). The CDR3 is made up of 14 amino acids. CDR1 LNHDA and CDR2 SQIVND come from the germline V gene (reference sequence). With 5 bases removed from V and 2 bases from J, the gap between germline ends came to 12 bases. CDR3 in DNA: TGTGCCAGTAGTCCACAGACAGCTCAAGAGACCCAGTACTTC. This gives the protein CASSPQTAQETQYF. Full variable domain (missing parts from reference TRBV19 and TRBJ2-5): DGGITQSPKYLFRKEGQNVTLSCEQNLNHDAMYWYRQDPGQGLRLIYYSQIVNDFQKGDIAEGYSVSREKKESFPLTVTSAQKNPTAFYLCASSPQTAQETQYFGPGTRLLVL.

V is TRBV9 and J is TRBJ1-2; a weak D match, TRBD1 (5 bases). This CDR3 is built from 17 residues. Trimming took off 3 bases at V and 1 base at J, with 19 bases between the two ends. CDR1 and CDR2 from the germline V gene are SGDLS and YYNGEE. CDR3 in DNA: TGTGCCAGCAGCGAAGGGGTCGGTGGCAGTTTTAACTATGGCTACACCTTC. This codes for CASSEGVGGSFNYGYTF.

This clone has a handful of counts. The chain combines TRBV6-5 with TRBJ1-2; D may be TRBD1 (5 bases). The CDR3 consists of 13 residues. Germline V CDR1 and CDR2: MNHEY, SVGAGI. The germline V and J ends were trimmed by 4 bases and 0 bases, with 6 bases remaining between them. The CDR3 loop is CASSLTANYGYTF. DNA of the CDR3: TGTGCCAGCAGTTTGACAGCTAACTATGGCTACACCTTC.

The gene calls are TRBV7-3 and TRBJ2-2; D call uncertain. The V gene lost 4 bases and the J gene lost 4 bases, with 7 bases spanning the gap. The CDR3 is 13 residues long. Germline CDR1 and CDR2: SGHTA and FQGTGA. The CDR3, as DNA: TGTGCCAGCAGCTCGAGCCTCACCGGGGAGCTGTTTTTT. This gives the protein CASSSSLTGELFF. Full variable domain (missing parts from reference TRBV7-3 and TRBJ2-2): GAGVSQTPSNKVTEKGKYVELRCDPISGHTALYWYRQSLGQGPEFLIYFQGTGAADDSGLPNDRFFAVRPEGSVSTLKIQRTERGDSAVYLCASSSSLTGELFFGEGSRLTVL.

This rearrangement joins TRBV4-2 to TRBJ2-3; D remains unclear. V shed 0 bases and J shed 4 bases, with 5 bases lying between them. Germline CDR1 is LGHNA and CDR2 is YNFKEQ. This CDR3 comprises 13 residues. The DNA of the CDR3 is TGTGCCAGCAGCCAAGAATCCGCAGATACGCAGTATTTT. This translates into CASSQESADTQYF.

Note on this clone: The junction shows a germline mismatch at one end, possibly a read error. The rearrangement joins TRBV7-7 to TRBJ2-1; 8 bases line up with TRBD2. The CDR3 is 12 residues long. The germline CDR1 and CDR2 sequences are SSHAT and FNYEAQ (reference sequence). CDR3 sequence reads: CASKGTSNEQFF. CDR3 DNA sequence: TGTGCTAGCAAGGGGACTAGCAATGAGCAGTTCTTC.

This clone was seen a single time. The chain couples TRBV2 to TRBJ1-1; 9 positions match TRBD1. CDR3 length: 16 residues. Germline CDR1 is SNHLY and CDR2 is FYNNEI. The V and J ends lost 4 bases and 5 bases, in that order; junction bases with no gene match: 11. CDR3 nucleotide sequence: TGTGCCAGCAGTGGTCCCGGGACAGGGTGGGGGACTGAAGCTTTCTTT. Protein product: CASSGPGTGWGTEAFF.